The rows below give T cell receptor beta chains drawn from one sample of a study of cytomegalovirus exposure and HLA in healthy donors. Assay: immunoSEQ multiplex PCR; the TCRdb copy retains only in-frame clones and omits some. The sample contains approximately 54,000 clones, approximately 89% of which appear only once. The specimen was PBMCs. Every receptor here comes from a woman between 18 and 29 years old in good health and CMV-seropositive. CDR3s include the opening cysteine and the closing phenylalanine or tryptophan. A D gene is named only where the DNA matches it firmly. Some rows have no size entry. The others give once, few or many, or a class for an expanded clone.

size: .; J: TRBJ2-1; V: TRBV6-5; D: TRBD2; CDR3: CASSYLSGGYNEQFF; DNA: TGTGCCAGCAGTTACCTTAGCGGGGGGTACAATGAGCAGTTCTTC
size: .; J: TRBJ2-1; V: TRBV7-3; D: TRBD1; CDR3: CASSPGTGALNEQFF; DNA: TGTGCCAGCAGCCCCGGGACAGGGGCCCTCAATGAGCAGTTCTTC
size: .; J: TRBJ1-4; V: TRBV19; D: TRBD1; CDR3: CASSPLTTTGSEKLFF; DNA: TGTGCCAGTAGCCCTCTCACTACGACAGGGAGTGAAAAACTGTTTTTT
size: .; J: TRBJ2-2; V: TRBV25-1; D: .; CDR3: CASSEGGRSFAGGLFF; DNA: TGTGCCAGCAGTGAAGGAGGGCGCTCCTTCGCGGGCGGGCTGTTTTTT
size: once; J: TRBJ2-2; V: TRBV28; D: TRBD1; CDR3: CASSLPGQGRTGELFF; DNA: TGTGCCAGCAGTCTACCGGGACAGGGTCGCACCGGGGAGCTGTTTTTT
size: few; J: TRBJ1-6; V: TRBV9; D: TRBD1; CDR3: CASSPIQGTESPLHF; DNA: TGTGCCAGCAGCCCAATACAGGGGACTGAATCACCCCTCCACTTT
size: .; J: TRBJ2-1; V: TRBV29-1; D: .; CDR3: CSVEDGRLDLAEQFF; DNA: TGCAGCGTTGAGGACGGGCGGCTGGACTTGGCTGAGCAGTTCTTC
size: .; J: TRBJ2-7; V: TRBV11-2; D: .; CDR3: CASSHPGRDIPYEQYF; DNA: TGTGCCAGCAGCCACCCAGGTCGGGACATTCCCTACGAGCAGTACTTC
size: .; J: TRBJ2-5; V: TRBV6-5; D: .; CDR3: CASSYSGGLSETQYF; DNA: TGTGCCAGCAGTTACTCGGGCGGACTTTCAGAGACCCAGTACTTC
size: .; J: TRBJ2-3; V: TRBV7-9; D: .; CDR3: CASSSNDEFGGTQYF; DNA: TGTGCCAGCAGCTCTAATGACGAGTTCGGAGGGACGCAGTATTTT
size: .; J: TRBJ1-2; V: TRBV4-2; D: .; CDR3: CASSQDPAYPEEGYTF; DNA: TGTGCCAGCAGCCAAGATCCGGCATATCCCGAGGAGGGCTACACCTTC
size: .; J: TRBJ2-1; V: TRBV2; D: .; CDR3: CATDLQGQPNNEQFF; DNA: TGTGCCACCGACTTGCAGGGACAACCAAATAATGAGCAGTTCTTC
size: once; J: TRBJ1-2; V: TRBV4-3; D: .; CDR3: CASSQGRQAPYYGYTF; DNA: TGCGCCAGCAGCCAGGGGAGACAGGCACCTTACTATGGCTACACCTTC
size: .; J: TRBJ2-7; V: TRBV29-1; D: TRBD1; CDR3: CSVEGTGTSYEQYF; DNA: TGCAGCGTTGAAGGGACAGGGACCTCCTACGAGCAGTACTTC
size: .; J: TRBJ1-1; V: TRBV6-1; D: TRBD1; CDR3: CASFDRANTEAFF; DNA: TGTGCCAGTTTCGACAGGGCGAACACTGAAGCTTTCTTT
size: .; J: TRBJ2-7; V: TRBV7-9; D: .; CDR3: CASSFSQGWTSYEQYF; DNA: TGTGCCAGCAGCTTTTCCCAGGGGTGGACCTCCTACGAGCAGTACTTC
size: .; J: TRBJ1-1; V: TRBV10-3; D: .; CDR3: CAISEAVIANTEAFF; DNA: TGTGCCATCAGTGAGGCTGTCATAGCGAACACTGAAGCTTTCTTT
size: .; J: TRBJ1-2; V: TRBV5-1; D: .; CDR3: CASRPPGANYGYTF; DNA: TGCGCCAGCAGGCCCCCAGGGGCTAACTATGGCTACACCTTC
size: few; J: TRBJ1-2; V: TRBV5-1; D: TRBD1; CDR3: CASSLDRGNYGYTF; DNA: TGCGCCAGCAGCTTAGACAGGGGCAACTATGGCTACACCTTC
size: .; J: TRBJ1-5; V: TRBV19; D: .; CDR3: CASRGAGPYSNQPQHF; DNA: TGTGCCAGTAGAGGGGCAGGGCCATATAGCAATCAGCCCCAGCATTTT
size: once; J: TRBJ2-7; V: TRBV18; D: .; CDR3: CASSPIDKTYEQYF; DNA: TGTGCCAGCTCACCCATTGACAAAACCTACGAGCAGTACTTC
size: .; J: TRBJ1-1; V: TRBV4-1; D: .; CDR3: CASSPTAWNTEAFF; DNA: TGCGCCAGCAGCCCCACAGCTTGGAACACTGAAGCTTTCTTT
size: .; J: TRBJ2-1; V: TRBV15; D: .; CDR3: CATSARFYNEQFF; DNA: TGTGCCACCAGCGCGAGGTTTTACAATGAGCAGTTCTTC
size: .; J: TRBJ2-7; V: TRBV5-1; D: TRBD1; CDR3: CASSSGQGAYEQYF; DNA: TGCGCCAGCAGCTCGGGACAGGGGGCCTACGAGCAGTACTTC
size: .; J: TRBJ1-6; V: TRBV19; D: .; CDR3: CASSGAINSPLHF; DNA: TGTGCCAGTAGTGGAGCCATTAATTCACCCCTCCACTTT
size: .; J: TRBJ2-2; V: TRBV9; D: TRBD2; CDR3: CASSVGHSGYTGELFF; DNA: TGTGCCAGCAGCGTAGGGCATAGCGGGTACACCGGGGAGCTGTTTTTT
size: .; J: TRBJ1-2; V: TRBV28; D: .; CDR3: CASSLQSGNPIGYTF; DNA: TGTGCCAGCAGTTTACAGTCAGGGAACCCCATTGGCTACACCTTC
size: .; J: TRBJ2-6; V: TRBV12-1; D: .; CDR3: CASSFAGVVTGANVLTF; DNA: TGTGCCAGCAGCTTTGCGGGCGTAGTCACTGGGGCCAACGTCCTGACTTTC
size: few; J: TRBJ2-5; V: TRBV28; D: .; CDR3: CASSRTGGETQYF; DNA: TGTGCCAGCAGTCGGACCGGGGGAGAGACCCAGTACTTC
size: .; J: TRBJ1-6; V: TRBV6-5; D: .; CDR3: CASSYSLPRNNSPLHF; DNA: TGTGCCAGCAGCTACTCCCTTCCGCGAAATAATTCACCCCTCCACTTT
size: .; J: TRBJ2-7; V: TRBV19; D: TRBD2; CDR3: CASSVREGNEQYF; DNA: TGTGCCAGTAGTGTCAGGGAGGGCAACGAGCAGTACTTC
size: .; J: TRBJ2-2; V: TRBV2; D: .; CDR3: CASMAPGELFF; DNA: TGTGCCAGCATGGCCCCCGGGGAGCTGTTTTTT
size: once; J: TRBJ1-3; V: TRBV9; D: TRBD1; CDR3: CASSASGTVPNTIYF; DNA: TGTGCCAGCAGCGCTTCCGGGACAGTGCCTAACACCATATATTTT
size: .; J: TRBJ2-3; V: TRBV19; D: .; CDR3: CASGTGTSTDTQYF; DNA: TGTGCCAGTGGAACCGGGACTAGCACAGATACGCAGTATTTT
size: once; J: TRBJ2-7; V: TRBV28; D: TRBD1; CDR3: CASTTTGGDEQYF; DNA: TGTGCCAGCACTACGACAGGGGGCGACGAGCAGTACTTC
size: .; J: TRBJ1-1; V: TRBV2; D: TRBD1; CDR3: CASTGGITEAFF; DNA: TGTGCCAGCACAGGGGGCATCACTGAAGCTTTCTTT
size: .; J: TRBJ1-2; V: TRBV5-6; D: TRBD1; CDR3: CASSPRDRRYGYTF; DNA: TGTGCCAGCAGCCCCCGGGACAGGCGCTATGGCTACACCTTC
size: .; J: TRBJ1-1; V: TRBV7-8; D: .; CDR3: CASSQSRKEAFF; DNA: TGTGCCAGCAGCCAAAGCCGTAAAGAAGCTTTCTTT
size: .; J: TRBJ2-7; V: TRBV2; D: TRBD2; CDR3: CASSELAGGDEQYF; DNA: TGTGCCAGCAGTGAACTAGCGGGGGGCGACGAGCAGTACTTC
size: once; J: TRBJ2-1; V: TRBV6-5; D: .; CDR3: CASSRLGTDLNEQFF; DNA: TGTGCCAGCAGTAGACTAGGGACAGACCTCAATGAGCAGTTCTTC
size: .; J: TRBJ2-7; V: TRBV7-6; D: TRBD1; CDR3: CASSPQTGFSSYEQYF; DNA: TGTGCCAGCAGCCCACAGACAGGGTTTAGCTCCTACGAGCAGTACTTC
size: .; J: TRBJ1-1; V: TRBV5-1; D: .; CDR3: CASSLAGYTEAFF; DNA: TGCGCCAGCAGCTTGGCCGGTTACACTGAAGCTTTCTTT
size: .; J: TRBJ2-1; V: TRBV5-1; D: TRBD1; CDR3: CASWDRGFGGEQFF; DNA: TGCGCCAGCTGGGACAGGGGTTTCGGTGGTGAGCAGTTCTTC
size: .; J: TRBJ2-1; V: TRBV2; D: .; CDR3: CASSVGGDNEQFF; DNA: TGTGCCAGCAGTGTCGGAGGCGACAATGAGCAGTTCTTC
size: .; J: TRBJ1-6; V: TRBV28; D: .; CDR3: CASSDASSYNSPLHF; DNA: TGTGCCAGCAGTGATGCGAGCTCCTATAATTCACCCCTCCACTTT
size: once; J: TRBJ2-3; V: TRBV21-1; D: .; CDR3: CASSDAHRGTSTDTQYF; DNA: TGTGCCAGCAGCGACGCCCACAGGGGTACTAGCACAGATACGCAGTATTTT
size: .; J: TRBJ2-2; V: TRBV6-4; D: TRBD1; CDR3: CASSVGTATGELFF; DNA: TGTGCCAGCAGTGTCGGGACAGCCACCGGGGAGCTGTTTTTT
size: .; J: TRBJ2-5; V: TRBV15; D: TRBD1; CDR3: CATSREKQGAPNQETQYF; DNA: TGTGCTACCAGCAGAGAAAAACAGGGGGCTCCCAACCAAGAGACCCAGTACTTC
size: .; J: TRBJ2-7; V: TRBV7-9; D: .; CDR3: CASSVNGGPYEQYF; DNA: TGTGCCAGCAGTGTAAACGGGGGTCCCTACGAGCAGTACTTC
size: .; J: TRBJ1-6; V: TRBV4-2; D: .; CDR3: CASSQDTGSSYNSPLHF; DNA: TGTGCCAGCAGCCAAGATACAGGGAGCTCCTATAATTCACCCCTCCACTTT
size: .; J: TRBJ1-2; V: TRBV7-2; D: TRBD1; CDR3: CASSLVGSGGAPNGYTF; DNA: TGTGCCAGCAGCTTAGTGGGTTCAGGGGGCGCGCCCAATGGCTACACCTTC
size: .; J: TRBJ2-5; V: TRBV5-1; D: TRBD2; CDR3: CASSSGLAGGLQETQYF; DNA: TGCGCCAGCAGCTCCGGACTAGCGGGGGGCCTCCAAGAGACCCAGTACTTC
size: .; J: TRBJ1-3; V: TRBV15; D: TRBD1; CDR3: CATSRDKEGAPGNTIYF; DNA: TGTGCCACCAGCAGAGATAAGGAGGGGGCGCCTGGAAACACCATATATTTT
size: .; J: TRBJ2-3; V: TRBV5-5; D: TRBD1; CDR3: CASSFGTATDTQYF; DNA: TGTGCCAGCAGCTTCGGGACAGCCACAGATACGCAGTATTTT
size: .; J: TRBJ2-2; V: TRBV9; D: .; CDR3: CASSVDGGYTGELFF; DNA: TGTGCCAGCAGCGTCGACGGAGGGTACACCGGGGAGCTGTTTTTT
size: .; J: TRBJ2-3; V: TRBV6-4; D: .; CDR3: CASSDGGGMATDTQYF; DNA: TGTGCCAGCAGTGACGGTGGAGGGATGGCCACAGATACGCAGTATTTT
size: .; J: TRBJ2-2; V: TRBV5-6; D: .; CDR3: CASSLAFRDTGELFF; DNA: TGTGCCAGCAGCTTGGCCTTCAGGGACACCGGGGAGCTGTTTTTT
size: .; J: TRBJ2-5; V: TRBV18; D: .; CDR3: CASSPSQETQYF; DNA: TGTGCCAGCTCACCGAGCCAAGAGACCCAGTACTTC